This T cell receptor beta chain is from a study of blood T cell repertoires in COVID-19. Study at large: Samples came from the United States, Italy and Spain, spanning acute and convalescent COVID-19.

Original data processing: Amplification of reference gene primers was used by the study to estimate nucleated cell counts. TCRdb keeps only in-frame clones here, not all; method: immunoSEQ multiplex PCR. V and J calls and clone size are given by that table; D and trimming were obtained from the DNA. The table records about 62,000 clones, roughly 90% of them present only once. Germline CDR1 is SQVTM and CDR2 is ANQGSEA. The CDR3 runs 12 residues. The V end was cut by 0 bases, the J end by 4 bases, with 4 bases between. The chain carries TRBV29-1 and TRBJ2-1, with unresolved D. The specimen sequenced was peripheral blood. The receptor's source is a human donor in a cohort sampled during active COVID-19. Here the CDR3 reads CSVEDYYNEQFF. CDR3 bases: TGCAGCGTTGAAGACTATTACAATGAGCAGTTCTTC.